This TCR beta chain was sequenced during a study of OX40 agonist ivuxolimab in advanced cancers. Study-wide context: Patients undergoing dose escalation presented with hepatocellular carcinoma, melanoma, renal cell or head and neck cancer. Study conclusions and caveats: Among expanded peripheral T cells, antigen specificity went undetermined.

Clones were sequenced by immunoSEQ multiplex PCR, and TCRdb holds only the in-frame ones, with some missing. The repertoire holds fewer than 25,000 clones, with 84% as singletons. V shed 5 bases and J 0 bases; nucleotides not matched to a gene: 6. CDR3 size: 16 residues. The germline V gene has CDR1 LNHDA and CDR2 SQIVND (reference sequence). This clone appeared a single time. No antigen is known for it. The sequence came from an adult with an advanced solid tumor such as melanoma, head and neck, liver or kidney cancer. Here the sequenced sample was CD4+ or CD8+ T cells sorted from blood, taken in a trial of the OX40 agonist ivuxolimab. The chain links TRBV19 to TRBJ1-4; TRBD1 aligns across 7 bases. The CDR3 bases are TGTGCCAGTAGTGCTCAGGGGGTCGCAACTAATGAAAAACTGTTTTTT. Translating gives CASSAQGVATNEKLFF.